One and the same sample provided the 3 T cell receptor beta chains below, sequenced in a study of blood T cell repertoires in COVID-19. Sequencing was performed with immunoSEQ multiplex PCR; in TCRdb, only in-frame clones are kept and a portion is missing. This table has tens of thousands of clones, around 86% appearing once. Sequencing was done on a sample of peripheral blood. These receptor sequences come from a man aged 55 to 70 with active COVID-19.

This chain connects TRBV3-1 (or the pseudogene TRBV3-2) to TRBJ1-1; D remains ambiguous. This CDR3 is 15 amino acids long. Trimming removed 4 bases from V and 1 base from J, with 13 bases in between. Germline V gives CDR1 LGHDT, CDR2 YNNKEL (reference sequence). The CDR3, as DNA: TGTGCCAGCAGCCGAAGAGCGGCTACGAACACTGAAGCTTTCTTT. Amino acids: CASSRRAATNTEAFF.

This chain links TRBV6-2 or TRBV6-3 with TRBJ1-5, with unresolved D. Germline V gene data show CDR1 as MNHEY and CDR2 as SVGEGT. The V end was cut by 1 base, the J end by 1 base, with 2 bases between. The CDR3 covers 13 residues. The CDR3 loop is CASSYLSNQPQHF. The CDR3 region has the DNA TGTGCCAGCAGTTACTTAAGCAATCAGCCCCAGCATTTT.

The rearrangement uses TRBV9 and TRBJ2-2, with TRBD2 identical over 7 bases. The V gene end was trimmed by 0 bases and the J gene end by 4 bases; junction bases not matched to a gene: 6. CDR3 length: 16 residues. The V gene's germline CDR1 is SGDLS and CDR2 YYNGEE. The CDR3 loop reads CASSVVPSGSTGELFF. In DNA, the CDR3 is TGTGCCAGCAGCGTAGTCCCTAGCGGATCCACCGGGGAGCTGTTTTTT.